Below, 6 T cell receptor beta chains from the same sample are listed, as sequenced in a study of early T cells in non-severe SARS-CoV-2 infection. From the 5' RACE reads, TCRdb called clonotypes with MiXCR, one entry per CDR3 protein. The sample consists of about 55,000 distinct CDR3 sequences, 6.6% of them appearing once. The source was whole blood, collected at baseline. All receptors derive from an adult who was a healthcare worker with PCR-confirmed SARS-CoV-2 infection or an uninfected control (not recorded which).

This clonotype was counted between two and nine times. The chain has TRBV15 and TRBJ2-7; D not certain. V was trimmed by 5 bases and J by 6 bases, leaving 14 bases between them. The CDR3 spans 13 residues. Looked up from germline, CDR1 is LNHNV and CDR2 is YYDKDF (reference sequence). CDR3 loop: CATSPQYFGEQYF. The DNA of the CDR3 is TGTGCCACCAGCCCTCAATACTTTGGCGAGCAGTACTTC.

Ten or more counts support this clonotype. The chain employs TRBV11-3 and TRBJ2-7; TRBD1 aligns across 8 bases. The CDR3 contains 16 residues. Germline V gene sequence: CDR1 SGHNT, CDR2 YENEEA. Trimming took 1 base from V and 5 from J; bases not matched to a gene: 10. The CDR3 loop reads CASSLGGRTGNHEQYF. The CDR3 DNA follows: TGTGCCAGCAGCTTAGGAGGAAGGACAGGGAACCACGAGCAGTACTTC.

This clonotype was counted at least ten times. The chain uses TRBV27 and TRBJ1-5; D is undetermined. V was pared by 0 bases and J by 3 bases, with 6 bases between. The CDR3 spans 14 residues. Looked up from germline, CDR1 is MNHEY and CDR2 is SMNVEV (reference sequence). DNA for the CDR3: TGTGCCAGCAGTTTATCCAGCCCCAATCAGCCCCAGCATTTT. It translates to CASSLSSPNQPQHF.

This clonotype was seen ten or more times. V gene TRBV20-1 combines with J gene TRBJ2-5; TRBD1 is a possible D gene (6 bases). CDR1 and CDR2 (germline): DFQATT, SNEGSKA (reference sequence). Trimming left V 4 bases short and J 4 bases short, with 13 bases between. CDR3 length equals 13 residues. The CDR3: CSATGVRAETQYF. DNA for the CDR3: TGCAGTGCTACAGGGGTCCGGGCAGAGACCCAGTACTTC.

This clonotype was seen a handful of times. The CDR3 DNA sequence: TGTGCCAGCAGTTTCCTGACATCTATGAACACTGAAGCTTTCTTT. Protein sequence: CASSFLTSMNTEAFF. The genes are TRBV12-3 or TRBV12-4 and TRBJ1-1; D call uncertain. V was clipped by 3 bases and J by 0 bases, with 11 bases between them. CDR3 length: 15 amino acids.

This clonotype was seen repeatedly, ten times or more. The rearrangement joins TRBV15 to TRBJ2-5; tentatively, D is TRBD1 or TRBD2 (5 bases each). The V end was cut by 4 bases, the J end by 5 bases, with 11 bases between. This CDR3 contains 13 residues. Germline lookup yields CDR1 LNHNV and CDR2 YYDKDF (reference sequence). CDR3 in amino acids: CATSMGTWETQYF. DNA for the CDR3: TGTGCCACCAGCATGGGGACGTGGGAGACCCAGTACTTC. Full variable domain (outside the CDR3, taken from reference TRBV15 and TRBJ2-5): DAMVIQNPRYQVTQFGKPVTLSCSQTLNHNVMYWYQQKSSQAPKLLFHYYDKDFNNEADTPDNFQSRRPNTSFCFLDIRSPGLGDTAMYLCATSMGTWETQYFGPGTRLLVL.